This TCR beta chain was retrieved from a study of cytomegalovirus exposure and HLA in healthy donors (dated by TCRdb to about 2017). Concerning the study at large: According to an earlier analysis of a few hundred of the donors, about 190 million T cells yielded some 110 million unique TCR beta sequences and less than 300 Gb of sequence data. An early release covering over 500 HLA-typed donors comprised roughly 300 gigabases of sequencing data and about 90 million unique TCR sequences. Of the 300 to 500 genotyped donors, 81% were placed in the genetic ancestry cluster associated with self-reported Caucasian donors. The aim of the study was to test whether cataloging public T cell receptors could identify signatures of past pathogen exposure. The study used immunosequencing to profile the T cell repertoires of around 600 subjects and linked those repertoires to cytomegalovirus serostatus. A separate validation cohort of some 130 different subjects was used in addition to the roughly 670-subject first cohort. High-throughput TCR immunosequencing, statistical association of individual TCRs with disease status, and machine learning were combined to predict cytomegalovirus infection status. In a later analysis, previously published TCR beta repertoires from 666 donors were re-analyzed and high-resolution HLA genotyping was added so that TCR occurrence patterns could be studied. Rather than drawing on any new phenotypic data, the later analysis identified candidate immune exposures from TCR beta sequences and the way those sequences occurred across donors. In an earlier analysis of more than 550 of the donors, high-throughput TCR beta sequencing was used to judge whether each TCR beta V gene segment behaved as functional or pseudogenic. Donor age, sex, ethnicity and CMV serostatus were collected together with the repertoire data. A later genetic analysis took genome-wide SNP genotypes for about three fifths of the 666 donors and used that subset as a discovery cohort. All discovery cohort repertoires had been generated using a single sequencing platform. Class I and class II HLA loci were covered by the typing at four-digit resolution. The number of donors typed differed by locus, with 629-630 for A, B, C, DRB1 and DQB1, around 500 for DQA1, 600 to 610 for DPA1, and 450 to 480 for DPB1. A handful of DR-DQ haplotypes were treated as single units for association and clustering because of strong linkage in the cohort. Among around 400 genotyped donors of the cohort, an average of around 240,000 unique TCR beta nucleotide sequences were sequenced per donor, approximately 20% of them non-productive.

Library preparation was by the immunoSEQ multiplex PCR assay. The multiplex PCR relied on a mix of 60 forward primers for TCR Vbeta segments and 13 reverse primers for TCR Jbeta segments. The CDR3 region of rearranged TCR beta genes was amplified from genomic DNA with a multiplex PCR assay. Amplified TCR beta libraries were sequenced as 87-base-pair reads on the Illumina HiSeq System. On the authors' methods: In a later analysis, tens of millions of unique TCR beta chains were counted across the 500 to 850 repertoires, and roughly 10 million of these chains were shared by at least two donors. Raw reads were error-corrected and collapsed into unique sequences by a nearest-neighbor algorithm in which closely related sequences were merged to remove PCR and sequencing errors. To assign V, D and J gene segments, CDR3 sequences were aligned to IMGT reference sequences. For a sequence to be retained, a match of at least six nucleotides to both a V gene segment and a J gene segment was required. A rearrangement counted as productive if the CDR3 had no stop codons and remained in frame with V and J, and every other rearrangement counted as non-productive. Following IMGT convention, CDR3 was defined as the stretch from the second conserved V-encoded cysteine up to the conserved J-encoded phenylalanine. The earlier analysis of about 610 of the donors excluded sequences that lacked an unambiguous match to a single V gene segment. An earlier analysis of a few hundred of the donors classified V segments as functional when productive rearrangements were above 56.7% and as segregating when the standard deviation between donors was above 5%. A statistical classification framework was built for diagnosing cytomegalovirus status from the catalog of TCR beta chain sequences. A later analysis assigned V and J genes by comparing TCR nucleotide sequences with IMGT/GENE-DB human TR gene sequences. In a later analysis, CDR3 sequences and most-parsimonious VDJ recombination scenarios were assigned using the TCRdist pipeline. A later analysis defined each TCR beta chain by its CDR3 amino acid sequence plus V-gene family, and excluded reads lacking a unique V-gene family. To address suspected cross-contamination and a sequencing artifact, a later analysis removed 592 highly shared, low-generation-probability nucleotide sequences. For each public chain, a later analysis derived a clonal expansion index from normalized ranks of inferred template counts within each repertoire. In a later analysis, generation probabilities were computed with a VDJ recombination model fitted to out-of-frame rearrangements, and the resulting probabilities were checked against IGoR. In a later analysis, hypergeometric tests were used to score TCR-TCR, TCR-HLA and TCR-CMV co-occurrence, with a repertoire-size bias correction applied to TCR pairs. A later analysis estimated false discovery rates by permuting HLA or CMV assignments 20 times. In a later analysis, co-occurring TCRs were grouped using DBSCAN, with TCRdist sequence similarity added in when clustering inside HLA-allele-positive subsets. Co-occurrence clustering excluded repertoires with fewer than 30,000 or more than 120,000 public chains, plus five with anomalous nucleotide sharing. The source is immuneACCESS, and TCRdb retained only in-frame sequences with V and J called. Part of the clones is not carried over; for the studies checked, unresolved V genes explain less than half of this, and the remainder is unexplained. D and trimming were read from the DNA, whereas the V and J calls and clone size are those reported in that table. The sample table shows around 170,000 clones, and 81% are seen once. The ten top clones hold around 4% of the sample.

General study outcomes and caveats: In both the original and validation cohorts, the classifier was reported to diagnose cytomegalovirus status with high specificity and sensitivity. In vitro tests confirmed that a few of the cytomegalovirus-associated TCR beta chains recognize cytomegalovirus antigens. Most TCR sequences were observed very rarely across donors, whereas some public TCRs were present in many individuals. Linkage disequilibrium might explain the correlated functional status among segregating V segments, but an unknown experimental factor could not be ruled out. A later genetic analysis associated a missense DCLRE1C variant with V-gene and J-gene trimming of TCR beta chains, and an independent cohort replicated the association. The study listed 170 or so TCR beta chains as associated with cytomegalovirus. At a false discovery rate of 0.05, a later analysis linked around 15,000 TCR beta sequences to specific HLA alleles. The 87-base-pair reads could not distinguish some IMGT-functional V segments, including TRBV6-2 and TRBV6-3, so those segments were excluded. A later genetic analysis reported fewer N-insertions in productive TCRs among donors in an Asian-associated ancestry cluster than the roughly 720-donor mean. It was suggested by the authors that the approach could potentially be generalized to other disease states and immunological phenotypes. Because some donors lacked HLA typing at each locus, the association tests relied only on the typed subset. CMV serostatus was the only immune exposure information available for the cohort. Several of the top co-occurrence clusters appeared to be linked to parvovirus B19, influenza, CMV and Epstein-Barr virus, according to a later analysis. In an earlier analysis of a few hundred of the donors, most TCR beta V segments were observed in productive rearrangements about 87% or about 30% of the time, broadly matching IMGT annotations. The sequencing pipeline was judged likely to have produced a cluster of highly shared sequence variants as a technical artifact. When HLA alleles, especially DR and DQ, strongly co-occurred, attributing TCR associations to individual alleles was difficult. Most CMV-associated TCR beta chains appeared to be HLA-restricted in a later analysis, and the HLA associations seemed to be driven largely by CMV exposure. A further reported finding was that TCR beta sequences accurately predicted the HLA-A and HLA-B alleles for most subjects in the first cohort. In this cohort, only TCR beta chains were sequenced, and detectable features were limited by the absence of alpha or paired-chain data. Presence/absence analyses assumed roughly uniform sequencing depth across donors, an assumption that may not hold. Some 15 rarely observed V segments, including chromosome 9 orphons, were excluded from the earlier analysis of approximately 500 of the donors because counts were too low. Compared with equally common non-associated chains, HLA-associated TCR beta chains in a later analysis were more clonally expanded and had lower generation probabilities. A later analysis found that TCR association rates varied across HLA loci, with DRB1 alleles showing the most associated TCRs and HLA-C alleles the fewest.

The cohort consisted of some 670 healthy bone marrow donors. Cohort members were all nominally healthy when sampled, although unrecorded immune exposures were likely present. The donor tested CMV seronegative and was one of the 352 seronegative cohort members. A peripheral blood sample was collected from each donor, and TCR beta sequencing was performed on peripheral blood mononuclear cells. Genomic DNA was extracted from the blood cell samples with the Qiagen DNeasy Blood Extraction Kit. Including cysteine and phenylalanine, the CDR3 has 14 amino acids. The only DNA kept is the CDR3, 42 bases in frame from the first base. At the junction V is shortened by 3 bases and J by 6 bases, with 9 bases in between. Via the germline V gene, CDR1 is SGHDN and CDR2 FVKESK. As concerns this clone: The antigen it recognizes is unknown. Per-nucleotide qualities are absent, and no much larger clonotype sits a single base away.

The clonotype was recovered from a man aged 50 to 60 in good health and CMV-seronegative. Sequencing was done on a sample of PBMCs. The chain is made from TRBV14 and TRBJ1-6; TRBD1 might be the D gene, on 5 matching bases. Here the CDR3 is given as CASSHTGSNSPLHF. The nucleotides read TGTGCCAGCAGCCACACAGGCTCTAATTCACCCCTCCACTTT.